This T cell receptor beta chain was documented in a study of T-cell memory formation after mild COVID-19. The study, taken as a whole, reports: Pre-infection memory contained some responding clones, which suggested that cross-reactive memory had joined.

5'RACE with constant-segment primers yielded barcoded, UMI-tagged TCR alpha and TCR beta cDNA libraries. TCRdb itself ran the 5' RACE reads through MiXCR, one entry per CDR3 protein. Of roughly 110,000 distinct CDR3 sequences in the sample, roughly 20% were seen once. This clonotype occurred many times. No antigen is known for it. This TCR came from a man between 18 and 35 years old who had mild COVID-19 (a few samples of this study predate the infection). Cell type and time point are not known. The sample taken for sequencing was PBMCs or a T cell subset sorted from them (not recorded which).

CDR3 sequence (DNA): TGTGCCAGCAGCTTAGGACAGGGTAGAGGGAATGAGCAGTTCTTC. It is translated as CASSLGQGRGNEQFF. The rearrangement joins TRBV7-6 to TRBJ2-1; 7 nucleotides agree with TRBD1. The CDR3 runs to 15 residues. J lost 7 bases, V lost 1 base, and 7 bases had no gene match. Germline CDR1 reads SGHVS; CDR2 reads FNYEAQ.